The 30 T cell receptor beta chains presented below share a single source sample, sequenced in a study of cytomegalovirus exposure and HLA in healthy donors. Measured with immunoSEQ multiplex PCR; TCRdb has only the in-frame clones, and not every one. The sample lists more than 300,000 clones, 70% to 90% occurring once. Sequencing input: PBMCs. These receptors all come from a woman aged 18-29 years in good health and CMV-seronegative.

The chain combines TRBV30 with TRBJ1-1, with 8 positions matching TRBD1. Germline loops: CDR1 GTSNPN, CDR2 SVGIG (reference sequence). The CDR3 is 14 amino acids. V shed 3 bases and J 5 bases; nucleotides not matched to a gene: 8. CDR3 DNA sequence: TGTGCCTGGAGGCAACAGGGGGGGAGTACTGAAGCTTTCTTT. Protein sequence: CAWRQQGGSTEAFF.

V gene TRBV6-6 combines with J gene TRBJ1-1; TRBD1 aligns across 7 bases. CDR1 and CDR2 (germline): MNHNY, SVGAGI (reference sequence). The CDR3 length is 14 residues. V lost 5 bases, J lost 4 bases, and 7 bases stayed unmatched. The CDR3 is CASSRRQGATEAFF. The CDR3 region has the DNA TGTGCCAGCAGTCGACGACAGGGAGCCACTGAAGCTTTCTTT.

CDR3 bases: TGTGCCAGCAGTTTACTAGTTTTGTCGGGCTACACCTTC. Translating it yields CASSLLVLSGYTF. V is TRBV28 and J is TRBJ1-2; D is uncertain. CDR3 length: 13 amino acids. The V and J ends lost 2 bases and 8 bases respectively, with 12 bases between them. Germline CDR1 and CDR2: MDHEN and SYDVKM.

This chain joins TRBV6-5 and TRBJ2-5; tentatively, D is TRBD2 (6 bases). CDR1 and CDR2 (germline): MNHEY, SVGAGI. Trimming cost V 4 bases and J 5 bases, with 17 bases left between them. This CDR3 is built from 15 residues. CDR3 sequence reads: CASSSGLFPGETQYF. CDR3 bases: TGTGCCAGCAGTTCGGGACTTTTCCCCGGGGAGACCCAGTACTTC.

Concerning this clone: The same CDR3 can be traced to other DNA sequences in this sample. The CDR3 is CASSFGGRNTEAFF. The CDR3 DNA is TGTGCCAGCAGTTTCGGAGGGCGGAACACTGAAGCTTTCTTT. The gene calls are TRBV27 and TRBJ1-1; D is unclear. The V gene's germline CDR1 is MNHEY and CDR2 SMNVEV (reference sequence). Between the trimmed V and J ends, which lost 3 bases and 1 base, there was a span of 9 bases. The CDR3 contains 14 residues.

The chain combines TRBV27 with TRBJ2-7, with a tentative D call TRBD2 (6 bases). Trimming pared 0 bases from V and 2 bases from J, leaving 8 bases between. The CDR3 covers 14 residues. Germline V gene data show CDR1 as MNHEY and CDR2 as SMNVEV (reference sequence). CDR3 sequence: CASSLSGEAYEQYF. CDR3 nucleotide sequence: TGTGCCAGCAGTTTATCAGGGGAGGCCTACGAGCAGTACTTC.

This clone was seen a few times. The rearrangement uses TRBV2 and TRBJ2-7; tentative D call: TRBD1 (6 bases). This CDR3 is built from 12 residues. The germline CDR1 and CDR2 sequences are SNHLY and FYNNEI. V was shortened by 6 bases and J by 6 bases, with 12 bases between the two germline ends. CDR3 coding DNA: TGTGCCAGCAGGGACAGTAGGCGCGAGCAGTACTTC. Its translation is CASRDSRREQYF.

This chain joins TRBV10-3 and TRBJ2-7; D possibly corresponds to TRBD2 (7 bases). Trimming took off 3 bases at V and 5 bases at J, with 14 bases between the two ends. The CDR3 has 14 amino acids. Germline CDR1 is ENHRY and CDR2 is SYGVKD. CDR3 DNA sequence: TGTGCCATCAGTGAATGGGGGGGCCAGGACGAGCAGTACTTC. As protein: CAISEWGGQDEQYF.

The V call is TRBV5-4, the J call TRBJ2-1; TRBD1 matches at 11 bases. This CDR3 spans 12 amino acids. Germline V CDR1 and CDR2: SGHNT, YYREEE (reference sequence). The trim removed 7 bases at V and 7 bases at J, leaving 1 base unmatched. The CDR3 nucleotides read TGTGCCAGCGGACAGGGGGCGAATGAGCAGTTCTTC. Protein: CASGQGANEQFF.

This clone was recorded only once. The genes are TRBV30 and TRBJ2-3; D is uncertain. Germline-derived CDR1 and CDR2 are GTSNPN and SVGIG (reference sequence). Trimming cost V 2 bases and J 6 bases, with 9 bases left between them. The CDR3 sequence is 12 residues long. This CDR3 is CAWSRSADTQYF. The CDR3 DNA sequence: TGTGCCTGGAGTCGCAGCGCGGATACGCAGTATTTT. The full variable domain, its missing parts supplied by reference TRBV30 and TRBJ2-3, is SQTIHQWPATLVQPVGSPLSLECTVEGTSNPNLYWYRQAAGRGLQLLFYSVGIGQISSEVPQNLSASRPQDRQFILSSKKLLLSDSGFYLCAWSRSADTQYFGPGTRLTVL.

This clone was detected only once. J is TRBJ1-1 and V is TRBV25-1; 9 bases are shared with TRBD1. The CDR3 is made up of 15 amino acids. The germline gives CDR1 MGHDK, CDR2 SYGVNS. With 9 bases clipped from V and 1 base from J, the junction kept 9 bases outside the gene matches. The CDR3 is CASASRDRANTEAFF. CDR3 nucleotides: TGTGCCAGTGCCTCCCGGGACAGGGCGAACACTGAAGCTTTCTTT.

The chain carries TRBV6-5 and TRBJ1-2; D gene unclear. The length of the CDR3 is 13 residues. From germline, CDR1 is MNHEY and CDR2 SVGAGI. V was cut by 7 bases and J by 1 base, with 10 bases left in between. CDR3 loop: CASKRGINYGYTF. The DNA for the CDR3 is TGTGCCAGCAAGCGGGGTATTAACTATGGCTACACCTTC.

The V gene is TRBV7-9, the J gene TRBJ2-1, with D unresolved. Trimming pared 5 bases from V and 5 bases from J, leaving 16 bases between. CDR1 SEHNR and CDR2 FQNEAQ come from the germline V gene (reference sequence). The CDR3 spans 15 residues. CDR3: CASSLRVGKHNEQFF. The CDR3, as DNA: TGTGCCAGCAGCCTCCGGGTCGGCAAACACAATGAGCAGTTCTTC.

The chain combines TRBV4-1 with TRBJ1-1; TRBD1 matches at 7 bases. Germline values: CDR1 MGHRA, CDR2 YSYEKL. The CDR3 extends over 15 amino acids. The V and J ends lost 4 bases and 0 bases, in that order; junction bases with no gene match: 5. The CDR3 region has the DNA TGCGCCAGCAGCCTCCCCGGACAGGTGAACACTGAAGCTTTCTTT. Protein: CASSLPGQVNTEAFF.

In its sample, this clone was seen once. CDR3 region: CASRDFQETQYF. CDR3 nucleotide sequence: TGTGCCTCCCGGGACTTCCAAGAGACCCAGTACTTC. The chain links TRBV18 to TRBJ2-5, with D perhaps matching TRBD2 (6 bases). The V gene's germline CDR1 is KGHSH and CDR2 LQKENI. Trimming took 11 bases from V and 1 from J, leaving 11 bases between them. This CDR3 has 12 residues.

The chain uses TRBV2 and TRBJ2-3, with a possible D match to TRBD1 (6 bases). Trimming cost V 6 bases and J 4 bases, with 17 bases left between them. CDR3 length: 15 amino acids. Germline CDR1 is SNHLY and CDR2 is FYNNEI. The CDR3 spells CASSPTGLVSDTQYF. The DNA of the CDR3 is TGTGCCAGCAGCCCAACAGGGCTAGTATCAGATACGCAGTATTTT.

The V gene is TRBV13, the J gene TRBJ2-5, with D possibly being TRBD2 (5 bases). This CDR3 has 14 residues. Trimming took 7 bases from V and 5 from J, leaving 17 bases between them. Germline V gives CDR1 PRHDT, CDR2 FYEKMQ (reference sequence). The CDR3 coding sequence is TGTGCCAGCACCCTTAGAAGACGAGGGGAGACCCAGTACTTC. This codes for CASTLRRRGETQYF. The full variable domain, in which reference TRBV13 and TRBJ2-5 provide the parts outside the CDR3, is AAGVIQSPRHLIKEKRETATLKCYPIPRHDTVYWYQQGPGQDPQFLISFYEKMQSDKGSIPDRFSAQQFSDYHSELNMSSLELGDSALYFCASTLRRRGETQYFGPGTRLLVL.

This chain joins TRBV5-4 and TRBJ2-7; no reliable D call. Trimming removed 0 bases at V and 5 bases at J, with 6 bases between. The CDR3 sequence is 12 residues long. Per the germline V gene, CDR1 is SGHNT and CDR2 is YYREEE (reference sequence). The CDR3 protein is CASSLVADEQYF. Here the CDR3 DNA reads TGTGCCAGCAGCTTGGTGGCCGACGAGCAGTACTTC.

In its sample, this clone was seen many times. V usage is TRBV2 and J usage is TRBJ1-2; TRBD1 matches at 7 bases. This CDR3 has 14 residues. Germline trimming cut 2 bases from V and 8 bases from J; bases unmatched to any gene: 8. Germline CDR1 and CDR2: SNHLY and FYNNEI. CDR3 sequence: CASSELRGSSGYTF. The CDR3 region has the DNA TGTGCCAGCAGTGAACTCAGGGGGAGTTCCGGCTACACCTTC.

This sequence joins TRBV5-4 and TRBJ2-5; D remains ambiguous. CDR1 and CDR2 from the germline V gene are SGHNT and YYREEE (reference sequence). This CDR3 contains 13 residues. The V end was cut by 6 bases, the J end by 5 bases, with 14 bases between. In DNA, the CDR3 is TGTGCCAGCAAGTCCGCCGGAGTGGAGACCCAGTACTTC. Amino acid sequence: CASKSAGVETQYF.

The chain has TRBV6-5 and TRBJ2-7; perhaps TRBD2 as D (5 bases). The CDR3 covers 13 residues. With 2 bases removed from V and 1 base from J, the gap between germline ends came to 6 bases. Germline lookup yields CDR1 MNHEY and CDR2 SVGAGI. The CDR3 here is CASSYGESYEQYF. CDR3 DNA: TGTGCCAGCAGTTACGGGGAGTCCTACGAGCAGTACTTC.

This clone came up once. At one of its ends the junction is not consistent with the germline gene, which may arise from a read error. The V and J genes are TRBV2 and TRBJ2-7, with 9 bases aligning to TRBD1. Germline assignment: CDR1 SNHLY and CDR2 FYNNEI. This CDR3 has 16 amino acids. CDR3 residues: CASRPDLGTGSYGQYF. CDR3 nucleotide sequence: TGTGCCAGCAGACCAGATCTAGGGACAGGGTCCTACGGGCAGTACTTC. Full variable domain (missing parts from reference TRBV2 and TRBJ2-7): EPEVTQTPSHQVTQMGQEVILRCVPISNHLYFYWYRQILGQKVEFLVSFYNNEISEKSEIFDDQFSVERPDGSNFTLKIRSTKLEDSAMYFCASRPDLGTGSYGQYFGPGTRLTVT.

V and J are TRBV6-5 and TRBJ2-2, with D perhaps matching TRBD2 (5 bases). Trimming took off 6 bases at V and 5 bases at J, with 16 bases between the two ends. Germline V lookup: CDR1 MNHEY, CDR2 SVGAGI. CDR3 length: 15 residues. The CDR3 here is CASSTTSLPTGELFF. The CDR3 bases are TGTGCCAGCAGCACCACTAGTCTCCCTACCGGGGAGCTGTTTTTT.

V and J are TRBV5-1 and TRBJ2-1, with 7 positions matching TRBD2. CDR1 is SGHRS and CDR2 is YFSETQ in the germline V gene. This CDR3 is 16 amino acids long. The V gene end was trimmed by 4 bases and the J gene end by 4 bases; junction bases not matched to a gene: 11. The CDR3 DNA follows: TGCGCCAGCAGCCTCCAAACCCCACTAGCGTACAATGAGCAGTTCTTC. Translating gives CASSLQTPLAYNEQFF.

This chain links TRBV29-1 with TRBJ2-6, with TRBD2 as a possible D gene (5 bases). Looked up from germline, CDR1 is SQVTM and CDR2 is ANQGSEA. V was shortened by 3 bases and J by 1 base, with 13 bases between the two germline ends. The CDR3 consists of 16 residues. The DNA of the CDR3 is TGCAGCGTTGAGGGAGACACGGGATCTGGGGCCAACGTCCTGACTTTC. Translating it yields CSVEGDTGSGANVLTF.

This clone has more than one count but fewer than ten. V is TRBV19 and J is TRBJ1-2, with D perhaps TRBD1 (6 bases). The CDR3 spans 14 residues. The germline gives CDR1 LNHDA, CDR2 SQIVND (reference sequence). V dropped 8 bases and J dropped 3 bases, with 16 bases sitting between them. The CDR3 protein is CASRRTVLDYGYTF. The CDR3 nucleotides are TGTGCCAGTCGGAGGACAGTGCTTGACTATGGCTACACCTTC. Full variable domain (rest looked up from reference TRBV19 and TRBJ1-2): DGGITQSPKYLFRKEGQNVTLSCEQNLNHDAMYWYRQDPGQGLRLIYYSQIVNDFQKGDIAEGYSVSREKKESFPLTVTSAQKNPTAFYLCASRRTVLDYGYTFGSGTRLTVV.

This chain joins TRBV4-1 and TRBJ2-7; possible D gene TRBD1, 5 bases. The CDR3 extends over 16 amino acids. Per the germline V gene, CDR1 is MGHRA and CDR2 is YSYEKL. The V and J ends lost 0 bases and 2 bases respectively, with 14 bases between them. In nucleotides, the CDR3 is TGCGCCAGCAGCCAAGAGGGCCAGACAGAAACCTACGAGCAGTACTTC. This encodes CASSQEGQTETYEQYF.

The chain employs TRBV11-2 and TRBJ2-1, with D possibly TRBD2 on 5 matching bases. Germline values: CDR1 SGHAT, CDR2 FQNNGV. Trimming took 5 bases from V and 1 from J, leaving 12 bases between them. The CDR3 runs to 15 residues. CDR3 coding DNA: TGTGCCAGCAGCGCCCGGACTGGGTCCTACAATGAGCAGTTCTTC. Its translation: CASSARTGSYNEQFF.

The gene calls are TRBV5-6 and TRBJ1-4; D is unclear. Per germline, CDR1 SGHDT and CDR2 YYEEEE. This CDR3 spans 15 amino acids. The ends were cut back, 4 bases at V and 4 bases at J, with 14 bases in the middle. The DNA of the CDR3 is TGTGCCAGCAGCCGTCTGAGGGCGAATAATGAAAAACTGTTTTTT. Encoded protein: CASSRLRANNEKLFF.

This sequence joins TRBV18 and TRBJ2-7; D perhaps matches TRBD2 (6 bases). Germline assignment: CDR1 KGHSH and CDR2 LQKENI. Trimming cost V 0 bases and J 6 bases, with 12 bases left between them. The CDR3 is 14 amino acids. The chain's CDR3 is CASSPPDSGSEQYF. The CDR3 nucleotides are TGTGCCAGCTCACCACCCGACTCCGGGAGCGAGCAGTACTTC.